The source of this T cell receptor (beta chain) is a study of blood T cell repertoires in COVID-19. The overall study: The United States, Italy and Spain supplied acute and convalescent COVID-19 samples.

This CDR3 contains 13 residues. Germline CDR1 reads SGHNT; CDR2 reads YYREEE (reference sequence). The germline V and J ends were trimmed by 0 bases and 4 bases, with 7 bases remaining between them. Original processing notes: Using reference gene primer amplification, nucleated cell counts were estimated. Data came from immunoSEQ multiplex PCR; TCRdb stores just in-frame clones and leaves some out. V, J and clone size derive from that table, while D and trimming were established from the DNA sequence. The sample has about 270,000 clones, 82% seen once. This TCR came from a woman under 30 with acute or convalescent COVID-19. The chain employs TRBV5-4 and TRBJ1-2, with D hard to call. The material sequenced was peripheral blood. CDR3 sequence (DNA): TGTGCCAGCAGCTTGGTATCCGGCTATGGCTACACCTTC. Translating it yields CASSLVSGYGYTF.